This T cell receptor beta chain was observed in a study of T cells generated in artificial thymic organoids (dated by TCRdb to 2015 to 2018). Background for the entire study: In some experiments, thymic T cells were further FACS-purified to deplete CD4 immature single positive or double positive precursors. The displayed repertoire sequencing data were described as being representative of three independent experiments. The TCR alpha and beta CDR3 repertoires of CD8 single positive T cells derived from in vitro artificial thymic organoids were compared with those of thymic and peripheral blood naive CD8 T cells. The study at large found these results: Physiological TCR clonotype diversity, comparable to that of thymic and blood naive CD8 T cells, was observed in organoid-derived CD8 single positive T cells.

Concerning this clonotype: Its antigen is unknown. Base qualities were left out, and no much larger clone turns up one base away.

Separate semi-nested PCR amplifications were run for the TCRalpha and TCRbeta libraries, using Advantage 2 and reverse primers located in the TRAC or TRBC constant regions. First-strand cDNA synthesis used between roughly 3.5 and 500 ng of total RNA. TCR cDNA libraries were made by 5'-RACE with the SMARTer PCR cDNA Synthesis kit, using a poly-dT primer for first-strand synthesis. Sample-specific 5-nucleotide barcodes were carried by the semi-nested constant-region reverse primers, and the resulting products were cleaned using the Zymo DNA Clean and Concentrator-5 kit. Up to ten barcoded samples were pooled, ligated to Illumina adaptors and sequenced on an Illumina MiSeq as 2 x 150 bp paired-end reads. The paper's processing steps were these. Demultiplexed reads were aligned using BLAT against a custom library containing all human TRAV, TRAJ, TRBV, TRBD and TRBJ combinations from IMGT. The best BLAT hits were picked using pslCDnaFilter (-maxAligns=1, -ignoreIntrons), and custom Perl scripts were used to calculate clonotype frequencies. TCRdb passed the public sequencing reads through fastp at Q25 and MiXCR, retaining productive beta sequences. Rows matching on CDR3 protein sequence are summarized as one entry with the most common DNA and genes. The V and J calls were not made by the authors but by TCRdb's processing. Here the sample has about 8,500 distinct CDR3 sequences; about 17% occur a single time. The ten largest clones add up to about 1.5% of the sample.

Primary CD8+ T cells were enriched with magnetic beads using the Miltenyi CD8+ T cell Isolation Kit. Organoid and thymic CD3+TCRalphabeta+CD8 single positive T cells were FACS sorted before RNA extraction. For each sample, total RNA was purified from about 40,000 to 200,000 sorted cells using the RNeasy Micro kit, and RNA quality was checked on an Agilent RNA 6000 Nano chip. Thymic fragments were dissected, disrupted by pipetting and filtered through a 70 um strainer so that thymocytes were released. The CDR3 sequence holds 12 residues, the cysteine and phenylalanine included. Solely the CDR3 DNA is kept, with 36 bases framed from the first base. CDR1 and CDR2, looked up from the germline V gene (reference sequence), are SEHNR and FQNEAQ.

The sequenced sample was naive CD8+ T cells from the thymus. Explained via the paper, the cell subset or site label denotes: CD3+TCRalphabeta+CD8SP T cells; for blood, CD45RO-CCR7+ naive CD8+ T cells. This TCR was recovered from a human donor who gave cord blood stem cells for thymic organoid culture, a cardiac surgery patient who gave postnatal thymus, or a blood donor (not recorded which). This chain is built from TRBV7-9 and TRBJ1-5; confidence is insufficient to name the D gene. The last part of the DNA fits TRBJ2-3 better; the J call may be wrong. The CDR3 reads CASSLQSQPQYF. In nucleotides, the sequence is TGTGCCAGCAGCTTACAGAGTCAGCCCCAGTATTTT.